A selection of T cell receptor beta chains follows, all from one sample in a study of cytomegalovirus exposure and HLA in healthy donors. The table came from immunoSEQ multiplex PCR; TCRdb's copy has only in-frame clones and leaves some out. The repertoire consists of 150,000 or so clones, with more than 70% occurring once and the leading ten covering roughly 1.9%. The sample comprised PBMCs. The source of these receptors is a human donor in good health. CDR3s include the opening cysteine and the closing phenylalanine or tryptophan. Each record gives: D gene, clone size, J gene, V gene, CDR3 DNA, CDR3 protein. D genes are given only for firm matches. The listing skips clone size in some rows; elsewhere it reads once, few, many or a size class.

D gene: NA
clone size: NA
J gene: TRBJ2-7
V gene: TRBV7-9
CDR3 DNA: TGTGCCAGCAGCCGAGGGATCTACGAGCAGTACTTC
CDR3 protein: CASSRGIYEQYF

D gene: NA
clone size: few
J gene: TRBJ2-3
V gene: TRBV9
CDR3 DNA: TGTGCCAGCGGAGCTAGACTGATCACAGATACGCAGTATTTT
CDR3 protein: CASGARLITDTQYF

D gene: NA
clone size: NA
J gene: TRBJ1-5
V gene: TRBV19
CDR3 DNA: TGTGCCAGTACCAAAGGGGGGGCTTATCAGCCCCAGCATTTT
CDR3 protein: CASTKGGAYQPQHF

D gene: TRBD2
clone size: NA
J gene: TRBJ2-7
V gene: TRBV30
CDR3 DNA: TGTGCCTGGAGTCCCATCCCCGGGACTACACGGTACGAGCAGTACTTC
CDR3 protein: CAWSPIPGTTRYEQYF

D gene: NA
clone size: NA
J gene: TRBJ2-7
V gene: TRBV15
CDR3 DNA: TGTGCCACCAGCAGAGGGAGGGGTGTTTACGAGCAGTACTTC
CDR3 protein: CATSRGRGVYEQYF

D gene: TRBD1
clone size: NA
J gene: TRBJ1-2
V gene: TRBV5-6
CDR3 DNA: TGTGCCAGCAGCTCGCGCCGGGACAGGGGCGCCAAGGGCTATGGCTACACCTTC
CDR3 protein: CASSSRRDRGAKGYGYTF

D gene: TRBD1
clone size: once
J gene: TRBJ1-1
V gene: TRBV5-1
CDR3 DNA: TGCGCCAGCAGCTCCTCGACAGGGTTTGGTGAAGCTTTCTTT
CDR3 protein: CASSSSTGFGEAFF

D gene: NA
clone size: NA
J gene: TRBJ2-2
V gene: TRBV5-6
CDR3 DNA: TGTGCCAGCAGCTTGGATCAGTCGAGGTCGAACACCGGGGAGCTGTTTTTT
CDR3 protein: CASSLDQSRSNTGELFF

D gene: TRBD1
clone size: NA
J gene: TRBJ1-5
V gene: TRBV2
CDR3 DNA: TGTGCCAGCACCCCACAGGGGGCCACCCAGCCCCAGCATTTT
CDR3 protein: CASTPQGATQPQHF

D gene: TRBD1
clone size: NA
J gene: TRBJ2-7
V gene: TRBV27
CDR3 DNA: TGTGCCAGCTCCATCCGACAGGGCCACGAGCAGTACTTC
CDR3 protein: CASSIRQGHEQYF

D gene: TRBD1
clone size: NA
J gene: TRBJ1-6
V gene: TRBV6-5
CDR3 DNA: TGTGCCGGCTCGCCGACAGGGGAGGAATCACCCCTCCACTTT
CDR3 protein: CAGSPTGEESPLHF

D gene: TRBD2
clone size: NA
J gene: TRBJ2-3
V gene: TRBV13
CDR3 DNA: TGTGCCAGCAGCTCGCCCTTCACTAGCGGCAGCACAGATACGCAGTATTTT
CDR3 protein: CASSSPFTSGSTDTQYF

D gene: TRBD2
clone size: NA
J gene: TRBJ2-3
V gene: TRBV18
CDR3 DNA: TGTGCCAGCTCACCATCTAGCGGGGGCGTCACAGATACGCAGTATTTT
CDR3 protein: CASSPSSGGVTDTQYF

D gene: TRBD2
clone size: NA
J gene: TRBJ2-3
V gene: TRBV12-5
CDR3 DNA: TGTGCTAGTGGTTTGGGTAGCGGGGTCCGAACAGATACGCAGTATTTT
CDR3 protein: CASGLGSGVRTDTQYF

D gene: NA
clone size: few
J gene: TRBJ1-5
V gene: TRBV19
CDR3 DNA: TGTGCCAGTAGTATAGGAGGGCATCAGCCCCAGCATTTT
CDR3 protein: CASSIGGHQPQHF

D gene: TRBD2
clone size: NA
J gene: TRBJ2-3
V gene: TRBV7-2
CDR3 DNA: TGTGCCAGCAGCTTAAAAAGACTAGCGGGGCCAGATACGCAGTATTTT
CDR3 protein: CASSLKRLAGPDTQYF

D gene: NA
clone size: NA
J gene: TRBJ1-5
V gene: TRBV6-6
CDR3 DNA: TGTGCCAGCAGTTACTCGAGCAGGGGATATCAGCCCCAGCATTTT
CDR3 protein: CASSYSSRGYQPQHF

D gene: NA
clone size: NA
J gene: TRBJ2-7
V gene: TRBV5-4
CDR3 DNA: TGTGCCAGCAGCTTGTACCGGCGGGAGCAGTACTTC
CDR3 protein: CASSLYRREQYF

D gene: NA
clone size: NA
J gene: TRBJ1-1
V gene: TRBV11-2
CDR3 DNA: TGTGCCAGCAGCGTGACATCGAACACTGAAGCTTTCTTT
CDR3 protein: CASSVTSNTEAFF

D gene: NA
clone size: NA
J gene: TRBJ1-1
V gene: TRBV28
CDR3 DNA: TGTGCCAGCAGTACGGGAGGCACTGAAGCTTTCTTT
CDR3 protein: CASSTGGTEAFF

D gene: NA
clone size: NA
J gene: TRBJ2-7
V gene: TRBV4-1
CDR3 DNA: TGCGCCAGCAGCCAAAACTGGTATCCTAAGAACGAGCAGTACTTC
CDR3 protein: CASSQNWYPKNEQYF

D gene: TRBD2
clone size: NA
J gene: TRBJ2-5
V gene: TRBV5-6
CDR3 DNA: TGTGCCAGCAGCCCCGCATTGGCTAGCGGGGGGCTCACACAAGAGACCCAGTACTTC
CDR3 protein: CASSPALASGGLTQETQYF

D gene: NA
clone size: NA
J gene: TRBJ2-1
V gene: TRBV7-3
CDR3 DNA: TGTGCCAGCAGCTTAATGGCGGAGTACAATGAGCAGTTCTTC
CDR3 protein: CASSLMAEYNEQFF

D gene: NA
clone size: NA
J gene: TRBJ2-7
V gene: TRBV28
CDR3 DNA: TGTGCCAGCAGTTTGTCCAGGGGTTCAAGCGAGCAGTACTTC
CDR3 protein: CASSLSRGSSEQYF

D gene: TRBD1
clone size: few
J gene: TRBJ1-2
V gene: TRBV27
CDR3 DNA: TGTGCCAGCAAGACAGGGGGCTATGGCTACACCTTC
CDR3 protein: CASKTGGYGYTF

D gene: TRBD1
clone size: NA
J gene: TRBJ2-1
V gene: TRBV10-1
CDR3 DNA: TGCGCCAGGGGACAGGGACCCTACAATGAGCAGTTCTTC
CDR3 protein: CARGQGPYNEQFF

D gene: TRBD2
clone size: NA
J gene: TRBJ2-7
V gene: TRBV5-1
CDR3 DNA: TGCGCCAGCAGCTTGAGCGGGAGGGCCGACGAGCAGTACTTC
CDR3 protein: CASSLSGRADEQYF

D gene: TRBD1
clone size: NA
J gene: TRBJ2-2
V gene: TRBV7-8
CDR3 DNA: TGTGCCAGCAGCGAGCGACAGGGAGCGAACACCGGGGAGCTGTTTTTT
CDR3 protein: CASSERQGANTGELFF

D gene: NA
clone size: NA
J gene: TRBJ1-5
V gene: TRBV12-5
CDR3 DNA: TGTGCTAGTGGTTTTTGTCTTGGTAAGCAAAGCAATCAGCCCCAGCATTTT
CDR3 protein: CASGFCLGKQSNQPQHF

D gene: NA
clone size: few
J gene: TRBJ2-1
V gene: TRBV14
CDR3 DNA: TGTGCCAGCAGCCCACTACATTCCGGGAGCGACAATGAGCAGTTCTTC
CDR3 protein: CASSPLHSGSDNEQFF

D gene: NA
clone size: NA
J gene: TRBJ2-7
V gene: TRBV30
CDR3 DNA: TGTGCCCAAACAGGGGGCGGACTAGCTCGGGGCGAGCAGTACTTC
CDR3 protein: CAQTGGGLARGEQYF

D gene: TRBD1
clone size: NA
J gene: TRBJ2-7
V gene: TRBV30
CDR3 DNA: TGTGCCTGGAGGGACCGGGACAGAACCTACGAGCAGTACTTC
CDR3 protein: CAWRDRDRTYEQYF

D gene: NA
clone size: NA
J gene: TRBJ1-2
V gene: TRBV7-9
CDR3 DNA: TGTGCCAGCAGCCCGGGGGGGGGCGGCTACACCTTC
CDR3 protein: CASSPGGGGYTF

D gene: TRBD2
clone size: NA
J gene: TRBJ2-5
V gene: TRBV30
CDR3 DNA: TGTGCCTCCGGGACTAGCGGAGAGACCCAGTACTTC
CDR3 protein: CASGTSGETQYF

D gene: NA
clone size: NA
J gene: TRBJ1-1
V gene: TRBV5-1
CDR3 DNA: TGCGCCAGCAGCTTGCTTCCAGAAAACACTGAAGCTTTCTTT
CDR3 protein: CASSLLPENTEAFF

D gene: TRBD1
clone size: NA
J gene: TRBJ2-2
V gene: TRBV7-8
CDR3 DNA: TGTGCCAGCAGCTTAGGGTCTACGTTCCGGGACAGACCCACCGGGGAGCTGTTTTTT
CDR3 protein: CASSLGSTFRDRPTGELFF

D gene: NA
clone size: NA
J gene: TRBJ1-1
V gene: TRBV11-2
CDR3 DNA: TGTGCCAGCAGCTTCATTCTTCGGGCTGAAGCTTTCTTT
CDR3 protein: CASSFILRAEAFF

D gene: NA
clone size: NA
J gene: TRBJ2-2
V gene: TRBV7-9
CDR3 DNA: TGTGCCAGCACCCTCTCCAATTACAGGGAAGCGAACACCGGGGAGCTGTTTTTT
CDR3 protein: CASTLSNYREANTGELFF

D gene: TRBD1
clone size: NA
J gene: TRBJ1-2
V gene: TRBV7-9
CDR3 DNA: TGTGCCAGCAGCTTTGGGACAGACTATGGCTACACCTTC
CDR3 protein: CASSFGTDYGYTF

D gene: TRBD1
clone size: NA
J gene: TRBJ1-6
V gene: TRBV5-6
CDR3 DNA: TGTGCCAGCAGCTTGGAAAGGGACAGGGGGCGGAATTCACCCCTCCACTTT
CDR3 protein: CASSLERDRGRNSPLHF

D gene: NA
clone size: NA
J gene: TRBJ2-3
V gene: TRBV11-3
CDR3 DNA: TGTGCCAGCAGCCAAAACAGGACTATGATGGATACGCAGTATTTT
CDR3 protein: CASSQNRTMMDTQYF

D gene: NA
clone size: NA
J gene: TRBJ2-7
V gene: TRBV27
CDR3 DNA: TGTGCCAGCAGTTTGGGGGCCAGGCTCTACGAGCAGTACTTC
CDR3 protein: CASSLGARLYEQYF

D gene: TRBD2
clone size: NA
J gene: TRBJ2-3
V gene: TRBV4-1
CDR3 DNA: TGCGCCAGCAGCCAAATAGGAGGAGCGGGGTCCTCTAGCACAGATACGCAGTATTTT
CDR3 protein: CASSQIGGAGSSSTDTQYF

D gene: TRBD1
clone size: NA
J gene: TRBJ1-4
V gene: TRBV19
CDR3 DNA: TGTGCCAGTAGTGGGACAGGGGGGCATGAAAAACTGTTTTTT
CDR3 protein: CASSGTGGHEKLFF